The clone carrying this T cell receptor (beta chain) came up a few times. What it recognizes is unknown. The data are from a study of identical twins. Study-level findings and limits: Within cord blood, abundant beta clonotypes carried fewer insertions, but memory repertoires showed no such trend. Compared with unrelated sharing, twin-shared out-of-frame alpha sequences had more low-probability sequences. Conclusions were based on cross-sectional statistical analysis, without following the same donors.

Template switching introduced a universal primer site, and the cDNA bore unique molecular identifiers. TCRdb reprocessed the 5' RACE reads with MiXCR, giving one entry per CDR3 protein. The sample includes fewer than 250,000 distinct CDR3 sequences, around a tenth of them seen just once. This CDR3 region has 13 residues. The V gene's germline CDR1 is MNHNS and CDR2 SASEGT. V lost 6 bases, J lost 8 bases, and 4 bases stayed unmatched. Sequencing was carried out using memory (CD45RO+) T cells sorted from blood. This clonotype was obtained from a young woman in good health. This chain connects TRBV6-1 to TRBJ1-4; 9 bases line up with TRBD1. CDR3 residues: CASSRQGGEKLFF. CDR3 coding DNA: TGTGCCAGCAGCCGACAGGGGGGAGAAAAACTGTTTTTT.